This TCR beta chain was found in a study of vaccination and CD4 T cells after COVID-19. Across the study: A median of about 98 days (range 35 to 161) separated diagnosis from post-COVID sampling. Study-wide results and caveats: The appearance of a median roughly 89% of reactive clones in convalescent patients occurred only post-vaccination. The authors identified 304 of 307 vaccine-specific clones in convalescent patients as spike mono-reactive.

Details on this clonotype: As yet, its antigen is unknown.

The V gene's germline CDR1 is SGHVS and CDR2 FNYEAQ. The CDR3 loop spans 13 amino acids. Trimming cost V 3 bases and J 2 bases, with 7 bases left between them. This sample's treatment: roughly ten-day PBMC culture with coronavirus spike peptide pools or control peptides (ViraFEST assay). In the ViraFEST assay, peptide-pool expansion preceded TCR sequencing of expanded clonotypes. Cultured CD4+ T cells had their DNA profiled by the Oncomine TCR Beta short-read assay. Each CDR3 protein gets one entry after TCRdb re-called the PCR reads with MiXCR. The sample has 20,000 to 25,000 distinct CDR3 sequences; approximately 62% are singletons.

The sequence came from a human donor who had recovered from COVID-19. Source material: CD4+ T cells from blood, cultured in vitro. The chain is built from TRBV7-6 and TRBJ2-5; D uncertain. The CDR3 sequence is CASSFGRQETQYF. CDR3 sequence (DNA): TGTGCCAGCAGCTTTGGGCGGCAAGAGACCCAGTACTTC. Full variable domain (rest looked up from reference TRBV7-6 and TRBJ2-5): GAGVSQSPRYKVTKRGQDVALRCDPISGHVSLYWYRQALGQGPEFLTYFNYEAQQDKSGLPNDRFSAERPEGSISTLTIQRTEQRDSAMYRCASSFGRQETQYFGPGTRLLVL.